These T cell receptor beta chains were read from a single sample in a study of cytomegalovirus exposure and HLA in healthy donors. The protocol was immunoSEQ multiplex PCR, while the TCRdb copy is restricted to in-frame clones and leaves out a portion. This table holds approximately 180,000 clones, approximately 82% found once. The material sequenced was PBMCs. These receptors were obtained from a young woman in good health and CMV-seronegative. The CDR3 runs from the conserved cysteine through the conserved F or W.

TRBV28	TRBJ1-5	CASSTGGQGNQPQHF
TRBV7-9	TRBJ2-2	CASSDPLAGGPNTGELFF
TRBV5-6	TRBJ1-1	CASSLGPRQGAEAFF
TRBV7-9	TRBJ2-7	CSSSLASQRGAYEQYF
TRBV4-3	TRBJ2-3	CASSQERVMGLAGTNTQYF
TRBV19	TRBJ2-1	CASSIPARTSGGRSYNEQFF
TRBV18	TRBJ2-2	CASSPYSGSTGELFF
TRBV30	TRBJ2-3	CAWSLGQGVTDTQYF
TRBV30	TRBJ2-7	CAWSVRSPSGEQYF
TRBV9	TRBJ2-1	CASGGLAGEQFF
TRBV27	TRBJ2-1	CASSSLTTARYNEQFF
TRBV14	TRBJ2-1	CASSPPGTSSYNEQFF
TRBV2	TRBJ2-7	CASSEAGEYYEQYF
TRBV10-2	TRBJ1-2	CASSARDINYGYTF
TRBV6-1	TRBJ2-6	CASSEYARFAGANVLTF
TRBV28	TRBJ1-1	CASSLLGHLNTEAFF
TRBV19	TRBJ1-4	CASSILPPSTGINEKLFF
TRBV28	TRBJ2-7	CASTRGSLYEQYF
TRBV25-1	TRBJ2-1	CASSAWDRNNEQFF
TRBV5-1	TRBJ1-5	CASTSSRGQPQHF
TRBV7-6	TRBJ1-1	CASSKSPDTEAFF
TRBV7-6	TRBJ2-5	CASSLWGGTQYF
TRBV5-4	TRBJ1-2	CASSDTNRGTFYGYTF
TRBV4-2	TRBJ2-1	CASSQDWGLAGQFGQFF
TRBV6-1	TRBJ2-4	CASSDGGGSKNIQYF
TRBV27	TRBJ2-3	CASSFNRVMLPDTQYF
TRBV5-6	TRBJ1-4	CASSHDRANEKLFF
TRBV7-9	TRBJ2-2	CASSKGTSGNTGELFF
TRBV27	TRBJ2-7	CASSFLRQGSAYEQYF
TRBV21-1	TRBJ2-3	CASSIRGRTDTQYF
TRBV7-2	TRBJ2-1	CASSLGLADSYNEQFF
TRBV5-4	TRBJ1-3	CASSPETGTGNTIYF
TRBV7-9	TRBJ2-1	CASSPTRGMGNEQFF
TRBV25-1	TRBJ2-1	CASSDHTYRGQDEQFF
TRBV10-2	TRBJ2-7	CASSPYEDSAGGHEQYF
TRBV7-2	TRBJ2-7	CASSLALGPFYEQYF
TRBV15	TRBJ1-5	CATSPLGGDRGFGNQPQHF
TRBV4-1	TRBJ2-3	CASSQVPGQGNADTQYF
TRBV7-2	TRBJ2-1	CASSFLLAGDHYNEQFF
TRBV7-9	NA	CASSRGPTSYEQYF
TRBV6-5	TRBJ2-5	CASSYSADFLGTQYF
TRBV5-6	TRBJ2-4	CASSLLDGRLNIQYF
TRBV6-5	TRBJ2-3	CASSPARRELDTQYF
TRBV19	NA	CASSIARDSLYEQYF
TRBV15	TRBJ2-3	CATSRDKSEGLAGGADTQYF
TRBV6-5	TRBJ1-5	CASSYGLLQPQHF
TRBV4-1	TRBJ2-1	CASSKIAGVYNEQFF
TRBV2	TRBJ2-5	CASSESEERKETQYF
TRBV5-1	TRBJ1-3	CASRVSSGNTIYF
TRBV15	TRBJ2-3	CATSRDTGGLSTDTQYF
TRBV18	TRBJ1-1	CASSPSTGGTEAFF
TRBV7-8	TRBJ1-2	CASSLAGQGYDYTF
TRBV29-1	TRBJ1-2	CSVPTVGDSPSGYTF
TRBV7-8	TRBJ2-1	CASSLGNRGASYNEQFF
TRBV27	TRBJ1-1	CASSPTGGGANTEAFF